Shown below are 13 T cell receptor beta chains from a single sample sequenced in a study of T cells in Graves' hyperthyroidism and ophthalmopathy. RNA transcripts yielded amplified TCR beta CDR3 regions. Primed by the HTBI set, a first-round RT-PCR was run on the TCR CDR3. Each CDR3 protein gets one entry after TCRdb re-called the multiplex PCR reads with MiXCR. The table has hundreds of thousands of distinct CDR3 sequences, around 19% seen once; the top ten hold 16%. Sequencing was performed on blood. These receptors were collected from a woman aged 45-59 years with Graves' hyperthyroidism that later progressed to Graves' ophthalmopathy.

This clonotype was found many times. V is TRBV3-1 and J is TRBJ2-1, with a possible D match to TRBD2 (5 bases). Germline CDR1 reads LGHDT; CDR2 reads YNNKEL (reference sequence). The length of the CDR3 is 14 residues. Trimming shortened V by 4 bases and J by 8 bases, and 15 bases separated the two germline ends. DNA of the CDR3: TGTGCCAGCAGCCCCACCGATGAGGGATATGAGCAGTTCTTC. Translated, it gives CASSPTDEGYEQFF.

Regarding this clonotype: This may be a read error: a much more frequent sequence differs by one nucleotide. J is TRBJ1-4 and V is TRBV4-2; D uncertain. V dropped 0 bases and J dropped 8 bases, with 1 base sitting between them. The CDR3 totals 11 residues. Germline lookup yields CDR1 LGHNA and CDR2 YNFKEQ. CDR3 sequence reads: CASSQEEKLFF. The CDR3 bases are TGTGCCAGCAGCCAAGAGGAAAAACTGTTTTTT.

This clonotype was observed many times. The chain uses TRBV2 and TRBJ2-7, with D unresolved. From germline, CDR1 is SNHLY and CDR2 FYNNEI. The germline V and J ends were trimmed by 1 base and 0 bases, with 7 bases remaining between them. CDR3 length: 14 amino acids. CDR3 amino acids: CASSEVMYSYEQYF. In nucleotides, the CDR3 is TGTGCCAGCAGTGAAGTCATGTACTCCTACGAGCAGTACTTC.

The V gene is TRBV29-1, the J gene TRBJ1-3; D uncertain. The CDR3 is made up of 13 amino acids. Germline V lookup: CDR1 SQVTM, CDR2 ANQGSEA. Trimming removed 4 bases at V and 0 bases at J, with 7 bases between. The chain's CDR3 is CSVGESSGNTIYF. The CDR3 DNA reads TGCAGCGTTGGTGAGAGCTCTGGAAACACCATATATTTT.

V is TRBV6-1 and J is TRBJ1-6; 7 bases line up with TRBD1. This CDR3 is 17 amino acids long. CDR1 is MNHNS, CDR2 SASEGT, per germline. The V gene end was trimmed by 6 bases and the J gene end by 6 bases; junction bases not matched to a gene: 14. The CDR3, as DNA: TGTGCCAGCAGCCCCGACAGGGCGGTCTTAAGTAATTCACCCCTCCACTTT. Protein product: CASSPDRAVLSNSPLHF.

This clonotype appeared once. Written as DNA, the CDR3 is TGCGCCAGCAGCTCTTGGACTAGCGGGGGCCGCACAGATACGCAGTATTTT. As protein: CASSSWTSGGRTDTQYF. The genes are TRBV5-1 and TRBJ2-3; 13 bases map to TRBD2. The CDR3 runs 17 residues. The germline gives CDR1 SGHRS, CDR2 YFSETQ. J gave up 1 base and V 3 bases, and 5 bases lay outside the gene matches.

The rearrangement joins TRBV5-5 to TRBJ2-5; D tentatively reads TRBD1 or TRBD2 (6 bases each). This CDR3 is 17 amino acids long. Trimming left V 0 bases short and J 3 bases short, with 18 bases between. Germline CDR1 and CDR2: SGHKS and YYEKEE (reference sequence). The CDR3 reads CASSLARSRGPKETQYF. The CDR3 nucleotides are TGTGCCAGCAGCTTGGCCAGGTCTCGGGGGCCGAAAGAGACCCAGTACTTC. Full variable domain (rest looked up from reference TRBV5-5 and TRBJ2-5): DAGVTQSPTHLIKTRGQQVTLRCSPISGHKSVSWYQQVLGQGPQFIFQYYEKEERGRGNFPDRFSARQFPNYSSELNVNALLLGDSALYLCASSLARSRGPKETQYFGPGTRLLVL.

The rearrangement joins TRBV9 to TRBJ2-5; D gene unclear. From germline, CDR1 is SGDLS and CDR2 YYNGEE. The CDR3 sequence is 14 residues long. V was pared by 0 bases and J by 0 bases, with 6 bases between. The CDR3 region is CASSVGAHQETQYF. The CDR3 DNA follows: TGTGCCAGCAGCGTAGGGGCGCACCAAGAGACCCAGTACTTC.

This chain joins TRBV5-4 and TRBJ1-4, with a tentative D call TRBD1 (6 bases). CDR3 length: 17 residues. The V gene's germline CDR1 is SGHNT and CDR2 YYREEE (reference sequence). Trimming pared 2 bases from V and 7 bases from J, leaving 21 bases between. DNA of the CDR3: TGTGCCAGCAGCTTCGATGACAGGACTGCCGGCACTGAAAAACTGTTTTTT. Translation: CASSFDDRTAGTEKLFF.

The chain couples TRBV15 to TRBJ1-6, with unresolved D. V lost 3 bases and J lost 10, with 10 bases in between. In germline, CDR1 is LNHNV, CDR2 YYDKDF (reference sequence). The CDR3 has 13 residues. DNA of the CDR3: TGTGCCACCAGCAGCGCTTTCGGCTCACCCCTCCACTTT. Amino acids: CATSSAFGSPLHF.

This clonotype was observed at least ten times. V is TRBV20-1 and J is TRBJ2-7; 11 nucleotides align to TRBD1. Germline lookup yields CDR1 DFQATT and CDR2 SNEGSKA (reference sequence). Trimming at V came to 1 base and at J to 4 bases, leaving 3 bases not matched to a gene. There are 14 residues in the CDR3. CDR3 nucleotides: TGCAGTGCTAGAGCAGGACAGGGGGCTTACGAGCAGTACTTC. Translation: CSARAGQGAYEQYF.

A few counts support this clonotype. V and J are TRBV5-1 and TRBJ1-5; D gene uncertain. Deletions cut 4 bases from V and 0 bases from J, with 14 bases between. The germline V gene has CDR1 SGHRS and CDR2 YFSETQ. This CDR3 has 16 residues. For the CDR3, the DNA is TGCGCCAGCAGCCCCGGGTCGGGAGCTAGCAATCAGCCCCAGCATTTT. Translated, it gives CASSPGSGASNQPQHF.

This clonotype was found many times. The V gene is TRBV20-1, the J gene TRBJ2-3, with 7 bases lining up with TRBD1. The trim removed 5 bases at V and 4 bases at J, leaving 15 bases unmatched. The CDR3 loop spans 16 amino acids. Germline lookup yields CDR1 DFQATT and CDR2 SNEGSKA (reference sequence). The CDR3 bases are TGCAGTGCTCTTCATATCGGGACAGATTATTCAGATACGCAGTATTTT. Its protein product is CSALHIGTDYSDTQYF.